This T cell receptor (beta chain) was documented in a study of OX40 agonist ivuxolimab in advanced cancers. Study-level findings and limits: Partial responders dosed at 0.1-3.0 mg/kg displayed clonal expansion ranking among the lowest.

The CDR3 loop spans 17 amino acids. The protocol was immunoSEQ multiplex PCR, while the TCRdb copy is restricted to in-frame clones and leaves out a portion. The repertoire holds about 21,000 clones, with around 85% as singletons. As for this clone: Antigen: not known.

The sample was CD4+ or CD8+ T cells sorted from blood, taken in a trial of the OX40 agonist ivuxolimab. V and J are TRBV7-5 and TRBJ1-2; the D call TRBD1 from the table was never checked on the DNA. TRBV7-5 is flagged as a pseudogene. This sequence originates from an adult with an advanced solid tumor such as melanoma, head and neck, liver or kidney cancer. The CDR3 sequence: CVRSLGNRGFLCYGYTF. The CDR3 DNA sequence: TGTGTCAGAAGCTTAGGTAACAGGGGGTTCTTGTGCTATGGCTACACCTTC.